This T cell receptor (beta chain) derives from a study of early T cells in non-severe SARS-CoV-2 infection. In its sample, this clonotype was seen a few times. The antigen remains undetermined. Findings and limits, study-wide: Using VDJdb, the matching emphasized anti-spike CD8 responses while missing private and CD4 specificities.

The V end was cut by 6 bases, the J end by 2 bases, with 14 bases between. Germline V lookup: CDR1 DFQATT, CDR2 SNEGSKA (reference sequence). The CDR3 is 13 residues long. Attachment of unique molecular identifiers was made to individual cDNA molecules. Using its own MiXCR run on the 5' RACE reads, TCRdb lists one record per CDR3 protein. In the table there are more than 75,000 distinct CDR3 sequences, 13% of which are singletons. The chain recombines TRBV20-1 with TRBJ2-7; D unclear. Sequencing was carried out using whole blood. This TCR was recovered from an adult who was a healthcare worker with PCR-confirmed SARS-CoV-2 infection or an uninfected control (not recorded which). This CDR3 is CSASVTVPYEQYF. CDR3 nucleotides: TGCAGTGCGAGCGTTACGGTTCCCTACGAGCAGTACTTC.